Following are 5 T cell receptor beta chains from one sample sequenced in a study of T cell responses to AZD1222 COVID-19 vaccine listed by TCRdb under 2021. The time point label on this specimen signifies: about 28 days (+/-7) after the second vaccine dose. The library was generated by the immunoSEQ multiplex PCR assay. Here the immuneACCESS table is served through TCRdb, limited to in-frame sequences with V and J called. Missing clones are a known gap in these copies; in checked studies unresolved V genes cover under half, and the rest lacks a known reason. The sample has around 80,000 clones on record, 80% to 95% of them singletons. Roughly 8% of the sample is in the top ten clones. This sample comprised peripheral blood, obtained 28 days after the second AZD1222 dose. These TCRs come from an adult who received the AZD1222 COVID-19 vaccine.

V is TRBV5-8 and J is TRBJ1-2; the D is unclear. Between the trimmed V and J ends, which lost 2 bases and 4 bases, there was a span of 6 bases. CDR1 is SGHTS and CDR2 is YDEGEE in the germline V gene. The CDR3 length is 12 residues. CDR3 sequence reads: CASSFRTYGYTF. The CDR3 region has the DNA TGTGCCAGCAGCTTCAGGACCTATGGCTACACCTTC.

The chain combines TRBV7-2 with TRBJ1-1; 9 nucleotides align to TRBD1. Germline lookup yields CDR1 SGHTA and CDR2 FQGNSA. J lost 1 base, V lost 4 bases, and 4 bases had no gene match. CDR3 size: 15 residues. The CDR3 coding sequence is TGTGCCAGCAGCTCCCAGGACAGGGGGAACACTGAAGCTTTCTTT. It is translated as CASSSQDRGNTEAFF.

The chain joins TRBV6-5 to TRBJ2-5; D perhaps matches TRBD1 (6 bases). Germline V gene sequence: CDR1 MNHEY, CDR2 SVGAGI. This CDR3 has 15 amino acids. The V and J ends lost 5 bases and 1 base respectively, with 14 bases between them. The CDR3 DNA is TGTGCCAGCAGTAAGTCACAGGGTTCCCAAGAGACCCAGTACTTC. This encodes CASSKSQGSQETQYF.

J is TRBJ2-2 and V is TRBV28, with 7 bases identical to TRBD1. V lost 6 bases, J lost 4 bases, and 8 bases stayed unmatched. Germline-derived CDR1 and CDR2 are MDHEN and SYDVKM. This CDR3 is 15 amino acids long. CDR3 DNA sequence: TGTGCCAGCAGGACCCGACAGGGCCCCACCGGGGAGCTGTTTTTT. Translation: CASRTRQGPTGELFF.

The chain combines TRBV5-8 with TRBJ1-3, with no clear D. V lost 7 bases and J lost 4, with 15 bases in between. The CDR3 extends over 14 amino acids. Germline V gives CDR1 SGHTS, CDR2 YDEGEE. The CDR3 sequence is CASSRPMDGNTIYF. The CDR3 DNA reads as TGTGCCAGCTCCAGGCCGATGGACGGAAACACCATATATTTT.